This T cell receptor (beta chain) was profiled in a study of blood T cell repertoires in COVID-19 (dated by TCRdb to between 2020 and 2021). About the full investigation: Collaborator samples came from the United States, Italy and Spain and covered acute and convalescent phases of COVID-19. The prospective study material was composed of cDNA or gDNA derived from T cells, B-cell-depleted T cells, or PBMCs. Deeply sampled blood TCRbeta repertoires from subjects exposed to, actively infected with, or recovered from COVID-19 were included in the dataset. The repertoires were released in a freely available public database intended as a resource for research on the immune response to SARS-CoV-2. Samples came from the ongoing ImmuneRACE study (first 160 participants) plus 1,254 subjects from 6 global collaborators. Nearly every sample came with metadata listing a de-identified subject ID, COVID-19 status, age in years and sex. Where available, HLA class I and class II types were taken from metadata supplied by the sample provider and were not determined by assay-based typing.

What the authors observed across the whole study: The quantity of clinical and demographic metadata differed by source and by participant and was supplied without curation.

The collaborating institutions used their own protocols to collect whole blood in K2EDTA tubes. Collaborator samples were shipped for TCRbeta analysis as frozen whole blood, isolated PBMCs, or DNA extracted from either sample type. With regard to this clone: The antigen it binds to is not known. Base qualities were left out, and no much larger clone turns up one base away.

The germline ends are 5 bases apart after V is trimmed by 1 base and J by 7 bases. Inclusive of the bounding cysteine and phenylalanine, the CDR3 is 12 residues long. Only CDR3 DNA remains: 36 bases, in frame from the first base. The germline V gene (reference sequence) sets CDR1 to MNHNY and CDR2 to SVGAGI. TCRbeta CDR3 regions were amplified from genomic DNA using the immunoSEQ Assay, a bias-controlled multiplex PCR. The study's processing was this. The number of nucleated cells in each sample was estimated by amplification of reference gene primers within the assay. To quantify the absolute abundance of each unique TCRbeta CDR3 rearrangement, sequence reads were collapsed and filtered. For each sample, productive Simpson clonality was calculated as the square root of Simpson's diversity index over productive rearrangements. Imported from immuneACCESS, the table was reduced by TCRdb to in-frame sequences with V and J called. These copies leave out some clones; in studies compared against another copy, an unresolved V gene accounts for under half, and the cause of the remainder is not known. The V and J calls and the clone size are those of that table, but D and trimming were determined from the DNA. A total of 98,000 or so clones appear in this sample, about two thirds of them only once. The ten largest clones capture about 1.8% of the sample.

Sequencing was carried out using peripheral blood. The sequence came from a woman in her thirties or forties with acute or convalescent COVID-19. The V gene is TRBV6-6 and the J gene is TRBJ2-1; confidence is insufficient to name the D gene. The CDR3 corresponds to CASSYLTNEQFF. Read as DNA, the sequence is TGTGCCAGCAGTTACTTGACTAATGAGCAGTTCTTC.